This T cell receptor beta chain derives from a study of memory CD4+ T cells and cytomegalovirus serostatus. Single viable CD3+CD4+CD8-CD45RO+ cells were sorted as the memory CD4+ T cells. CDR1 and CDR2 from the germline V gene are LGHNA and YNFKEQ. The CDR3 is 12 amino acids. V lost 0 bases and J 5 bases, leaving 4 bases between the germline ends. Repertoires were generated with immunoSEQ multiplex PCR, while TCRdb's copy carries only in-frame clones and drops some. The table has roughly 50,000 clones, just over 75% seen once. The specimen sequenced was memory CD4+ T cells from blood. This TCR was sampled from an adult in good health and CMV-seronegative. The chain carries TRBV4-2 and TRBJ1-2, with D hard to call. The CDR3 region has the DNA TGTGCCAGCAGCCAAGAAAATTATGGCTACACCTTC. It encodes CASSQENYGYTF.